The 16 T cell receptor beta chains below all came from one sample that was sequenced in a study of T cell repertoires in cytomegalovirus infection. These receptors lack a known antigen. TCRdb reprocessed the reads via MiXCR and lists one record per CDR3 protein. The data show hundreds of thousands of distinct CDR3 sequences, roughly a third seen once. The sequencing here drew on cultured PBMCs, taken from culture after CMV antigen stimulation. Source of these receptors: a human donor in good health (CMV status not recorded). Some clones in this sample may be carry-over from other donors' samples.

CDR3 sequence: CASRGLTQKQEKLFF. CDR3 nucleotide sequence: TGCGCCAGCAGGGGCCTCACCCAAAAACAGGAAAAACTGTTTTTT. This rearrangement joins TRBV4-1 to TRBJ1-4; no firm D call. The ends were cut back, 6 bases at V and 8 bases at J, with 19 bases in the middle. This CDR3 is built from 15 residues. The germline CDR1 and CDR2 sequences are MGHRA and YSYEKL.

This clonotype was recorded a few times. The V gene is TRBV15, the J gene TRBJ2-7, with 11 bases that match TRBD2. The junction had 10 bases not matched to a gene; V was cut back by 5 bases and J by 4 bases. The CDR3 consists of 16 residues. Germline assignment: CDR1 LNHNV and CDR2 YYDKDF (reference sequence). The DNA for the CDR3 is TGTGCCACCAGCGGGAGTAGCGGGAGGGCCGTGTACGAGCAGTACTTC. It translates to CATSGSSGRAVYEQYF.

The chain uses TRBV7-9 and TRBJ1-6; no definite D call. This CDR3 comprises 16 residues. V lost 3 bases and J 3 bases, leaving 12 bases between the germline ends. CDR1 and CDR2 from the germline V gene are SEHNR and FQNEAQ (reference sequence). This CDR3 is CASSFSPTGYNSPLHF. CDR3 nucleotides: TGTGCCAGCAGCTTTAGTCCAACCGGCTATAATTCACCCCTCCACTTT.

This clonotype came up many times. The rearrangement joins TRBV7-9 to TRBJ1-3; D not certain. The CDR3 has 14 residues. From germline, CDR1 is SEHNR and CDR2 FQNEAQ (reference sequence). Trimming took off 2 bases at V and 2 bases at J, with 7 bases between the two ends. The CDR3 DNA reads TGTGCCAGCAGCTTACTCAGAGCTGGAAACACCATATATTTT. The encoded protein is CASSLLRAGNTIYF.

The chain employs TRBV5-1 and TRBJ2-3; D is perhaps TRBD1 or TRBD2 (5 bases each). V was pared by 4 bases and J by 4 bases, with 19 bases between. CDR1 SGHRS and CDR2 YFSETQ come from the germline V gene. This CDR3 has 16 residues. The CDR3 DNA follows: TGCGCCAGCAGCCCATCGGGGACCGAGGGGCCAGATACGCAGTATTTT. Its translation is CASSPSGTEGPDTQYF.

This clonotype has only a few counts. The V and J genes are TRBV7-2 and TRBJ2-7; tentative D call: TRBD2 (5 bases). Germline V lookup: CDR1 SGHTA, CDR2 FQGNSA. V lost 7 bases to trimming and J lost 5 bases, with 15 bases between them. The CDR3 extends over 13 amino acids. The DNA of the CDR3 is TGTGCCAGCACTAGCCCCGAGGCGGACGAGCAGTACTTC. Encoded protein: CASTSPEADEQYF.

This rearrangement joins TRBV4-1 to TRBJ2-7; D is undetermined. With 0 bases removed from V and 0 bases from J, the gap between germline ends came to 12 bases. The CDR3 has 16 residues. Germline CDR1 and CDR2: MGHRA and YSYEKL. The CDR3 DNA reads as TGCGCCAGCAGCCAAGAGGTCAGGACGAGCTCCTACGAGCAGTACTTC. This encodes CASSQEVRTSSYEQYF.

The rearrangement uses TRBV20-1 and TRBJ2-1; weak D call: TRBD1 (6 bases). V was clipped by 2 bases and J by 5 bases, with 13 bases between them. Germline V lookup: CDR1 DFQATT, CDR2 SNEGSKA (reference sequence). The CDR3 extends over 14 amino acids. The CDR3 sequence: CSARPDRSDNEQFF. The CDR3 nucleotides are TGCAGTGCTAGACCTGACAGGTCCGACAATGAGCAGTTCTTC.

The chain carries TRBV5-4 and TRBJ1-1; D is ambiguous. The length of the CDR3 is 13 residues. Trimming pared 2 bases from V and 6 bases from J, leaving 11 bases between. CDR1 is SGHNT, CDR2 YYREEE, per germline (reference sequence). CDR3 sequence reads: CASSFGPVPEAFF. CDR3 nucleotide sequence: TGTGCCAGCAGCTTTGGTCCCGTACCTGAAGCTTTCTTT.

This clonotype occurred a few times. J is TRBJ2-5 and V is TRBV6-2 or TRBV6-3; 9 bases are a match to TRBD2. The CDR3 length is 14 residues. Germline CDR1 MNHEY, CDR2 SVGEGT. V was clipped by 7 bases and J by 1 base; unmatched bases: 4. CDR3 protein: CASTRLAAQETQYF. CDR3 sequence (DNA): TGTGCCAGCACTAGACTAGCGGCCCAAGAGACCCAGTACTTC.

The chain combines TRBV11-2 with TRBJ2-6; D not resolved. With 2 bases removed from V and 0 bases from J, the gap between germline ends came to 14 bases. CDR1 SGHAT and CDR2 FQNNGV come from the germline V gene. The CDR3 runs to 18 residues. The CDR3 DNA reads as TGTGCCAGCAGCTTAATCCAGAAAGTCAGCTCTGGGGCCAACGTCCTGACTTTC. It encodes CASSLIQKVSSGANVLTF.

The genes are TRBV20-1 and TRBJ2-1; 7 bases align to TRBD2. Losses at the gene ends were 5 bases for V and 3 bases for J; bases not matched to a gene: 13. The CDR3 totals 16 residues. Per germline, CDR1 DFQATT and CDR2 SNEGSKA (reference sequence). This CDR3 reads CSAASPSGHFYNEQFF. The CDR3 nucleotides are TGCAGTGCTGCGTCCCCTAGCGGCCATTTCTACAATGAGCAGTTCTTC.

The rearrangement joins TRBV7-2 to TRBJ1-1, with 7 bases matching TRBD1. The CDR3 spans 13 residues. Trimming at V came to 0 bases and at J to 7 bases, leaving 2 bases not matched to a gene. Germline CDR1 reads SGHTA; CDR2 reads FQGNSA. This CDR3 reads CASSLARDSEAFF. The CDR3 bases are TGTGCCAGCAGCTTAGCGAGGGACAGTGAAGCTTTCTTT.

In this sample, this clonotype turned up once. The V gene is TRBV2, the J gene TRBJ1-2; D remains unclear. V gave up 5 bases and J gave up 5 bases, with 15 bases separating them. Germline CDR1 SNHLY, CDR2 FYNNEI. The CDR3 spans 14 residues. The CDR3 region is CASSRGPEVYGYTF. The CDR3 nucleotides read TGTGCCAGCAGTCGCGGGCCGGAGGTGTATGGCTACACCTTC.

This clonotype was found a few times. The chain couples TRBV6-6 to TRBJ2-5; TRBD2 agrees at 9 bases. CDR3 length: 19 amino acids. The ends lost 0 bases at V and 4 bases at J; junction bases unmatched: 15. Germline values: CDR1 MNHNY, CDR2 SVGAGI (reference sequence). CDR3 in amino acids: CASSYSRRLADLGGETQYF. In DNA, the CDR3 is TGTGCCAGCAGTTACTCGAGGAGACTAGCGGACCTGGGGGGAGAGACCCAGTACTTC.

This clonotype came up once. The chain couples TRBV6-5 to TRBJ2-1, with 11 bases matching TRBD2. This CDR3 contains 15 residues. The V and J ends lost 7 bases and 8 bases, in that order; junction bases with no gene match: 10. Germline values: CDR1 MNHEY, CDR2 SVGAGI. The CDR3 region is CASTIAGGAGDEQFF. Written as DNA, the CDR3 is TGTGCCAGCACCATAGCGGGAGGGGCTGGGGATGAGCAGTTCTTC.